A single sample gave rise to the 27 T cell receptor beta chains below, sequenced in a study of CD8 T cells in Susac syndrome (dated by TCRdb to between 2018 and 2021). Library preparation was by the immunoSEQ multiplex PCR assay. RNA was extracted using the RNeasy kit, and roughly 0.45 to 1 microgram was reverse transcribed with random hexamers. TCRdb reworked the public reads: Q25 trimming with fastp, MiXCR clone assembly, productive beta chains retained. Records with the same CDR3 protein are collapsed into one entry carrying the most frequent genes and DNA. A total of approximately 100,000 distinct CDR3 sequences appear in this sample, roughly 91% of them only once. Together, the top ten hold approximately 0.13% of the sample. Specimen: CD4+ T cells from PBMCs. These receptors came from a human donor in good health.

The J gene is TRBJ1-3, the V gene TRBV5-5; D unresolved. Trimming removed 8 bases at V and 1 base at J, with 16 bases between. CDR1 is SGHKS, CDR2 YYEKEE, per germline (reference sequence). The CDR3 extends over 15 amino acids. The CDR3 here is CASSAAEGSGNTIYF. In DNA, the CDR3 is TGTGCCAGTTCAGCGGCGGAGGGTTCTGGAAACACCATATATTTT. The variable domain in full, with the rest retrieved from reference TRBV5-5 and TRBJ1-3, is DAGVTQSPTHLIKTRGQQVTLRCSPISGHKSVSWYQQVLGQGPQFIFQYYEKEERGRGNFPDRFSARQFPNYSSELNVNALLLGDSALYLCASSAAEGSGNTIYFGEGSWLTVV.

The chain combines TRBV11-2 with TRBJ2-5; D call uncertain. V was pared by 0 bases and J by 7 bases, with 15 bases between. Per germline, CDR1 SGHAT and CDR2 FQNNGV. The CDR3 totals 15 residues. CDR3 sequence (DNA): TGTGCCAGCAGCTTAGATCTTCGGCGTATGGGGACCCAGTACTTC. Translation gives CASSLDLRRMGTQYF.

The chain has TRBV6-5 and TRBJ2-7, with D possibly being TRBD2 (5 bases). Trimming cost V 2 bases and J 0 bases, with 8 bases left between them. The CDR3 sequence is 14 residues long. The germline V gene has CDR1 MNHEY and CDR2 SVGAGI. CDR3 sequence: CASSYGSLSYEQYF. As DNA, the CDR3 is TGTGCCAGCAGTTACGGGAGCCTCTCCTACGAGCAGTACTTC.

This clonotype was detected only once. V usage is TRBV29-1 and J usage is TRBJ1-1; D is unresolved. CDR3 length equals 10 residues. Between the trimmed V and J ends, which lost 4 bases and 2 bases, there was a span of 2 bases. Looked up from germline, CDR1 is SQVTM and CDR2 is ANQGSEA. The CDR3 DNA follows: TGCAGCGTTGTAAACACTGAAGCTTTCTTT. It encodes CSVVNTEAFF.

V and J are TRBV7-3 and TRBJ1-2; a weak D match, TRBD1 (6 bases). Deletions cut 5 bases from V and 3 bases from J, with 19 bases between. The CDR3 is 16 residues long. CDR1 and CDR2 from the germline V gene are SGHTA and FQGTGA. CDR3 bases: TGTGCCAGCAGCGGCGGGACACTAGGCGAACACTATGGCTACACCTTC. It encodes CASSGGTLGEHYGYTF.

The chain is built from TRBV13 and TRBJ1-2; D may be TRBD1 (6 bases). Germline lookup yields CDR1 PRHDT and CDR2 FYEKMQ (reference sequence). This CDR3 region has 15 residues. The ends were cut back, 5 bases at V and 5 bases at J, with 18 bases in the middle. DNA of the CDR3: TGTGCCAGCAGCGTGACTTCCCGCAGGGGATATGGCTACACCTTC. The encoded protein is CASSVTSRRGYGYTF. Using reference TRBV13 and TRBJ1-2 for the parts outside the CDR3, the full variable domain is AAGVIQSPRHLIKEKRETATLKCYPIPRHDTVYWYQQGPGQDPQFLISFYEKMQSDKGSIPDRFSAQQFSDYHSELNMSSLELGDSALYFCASSVTSRRGYGYTFGSGTRLTVV.

This CDR3 reads CASSDGTGSYEQYF. Here the CDR3 DNA reads TGTGCCAGCAGCGACGGGACCGGCTCCTACGAGCAGTACTTC. The rearrangement uses TRBV5-6 and TRBJ2-7; D may correspond to TRBD1 or TRBD2 (5 bases each). CDR1 SGHDT and CDR2 YYEEEE come from the germline V gene. Deletions cut 4 bases from V and 0 bases from J, with 11 bases between. CDR3 length equals 14 residues.

The chain couples TRBV7-8 to TRBJ1-1; unclear D gene. Germline values: CDR1 SGHVS, CDR2 FQNEAQ. This CDR3 has 13 amino acids. The germline V and J ends were trimmed by 5 bases and 6 bases, with 13 bases remaining between them. The CDR3 is CASSPQQVAEAFF. CDR3 nucleotide sequence: TGTGCCAGCAGCCCGCAGCAAGTAGCTGAAGCTTTCTTT.

This clonotype has a single count. This chain connects TRBV29-1 to TRBJ1-1; 7 bases agree with TRBD1. There are 13 residues in the CDR3. The V gene end was trimmed by 1 base and the J gene end by 5 bases; junction bases not matched to a gene: 4. In germline, CDR1 is SQVTM, CDR2 ANQGSEA. The CDR3 region is CSVEVNRGTEAFF. CDR3 nucleotide sequence: TGCAGCGTTGAAGTTAACAGGGGAACTGAAGCTTTCTTT.

CDR3: CAISDVGSGKMVGEQFF. The CDR3, as DNA: TGTGCCATCAGTGATGTGGGTAGCGGGAAAATGGTTGGTGAGCAGTTCTTC. V is TRBV10-3 and J is TRBJ2-1; TRBD2 matches 8 bases. The CDR3 sequence is 17 residues long. Trimming at V came to 3 bases and at J to 9 bases, leaving 16 bases not matched to a gene. Germline CDR1 and CDR2: ENHRY and SYGVKD.

This rearrangement joins TRBV30 to TRBJ1-1, with D uncertain. The germline V and J ends were trimmed by 0 bases and 0 bases, with 17 bases remaining between them. Germline V CDR1 and CDR2: GTSNPN, SVGIG (reference sequence). The CDR3 is 17 amino acids. Written as DNA, the CDR3 is TGTGCCTGGAGTGTATCGGGTACGATTCCTATGAACACTGAAGCTTTCTTT. Translating gives CAWSVSGTIPMNTEAFF. Filled out from reference TRBV30 and TRBJ1-1, the complete variable domain reads SQTIHQWPATLVQPVGSPLSLECTVEGTSNPNLYWYRQAAGRGLQLLFYSVGIGQISSEVPQNLSASRPQDRQFILSSKKLLLSDSGFYLCAWSVSGTIPMNTEAFFGQGTRLTVV.

The chain is built from TRBV3-1 and TRBJ1-5; 10 bases match TRBD1. CDR3 length: 16 residues. Germline lookup yields CDR1 LGHDT and CDR2 YNNKEL (reference sequence). With 3 bases clipped from V and 2 bases from J, the junction kept 4 bases outside the gene matches. CDR3 bases: TGTGCCAGCAGCCAGGCCGGGACAGGGGGCAATCAGCCCCAGCATTTT. Translated, it gives CASSQAGTGGNQPQHF.

CDR3 nucleotides: TGTGCCTGGAGTATTACAGGGCTCTACGAGCAGTACTTC. This sequence encodes CAWSITGLYEQYF. The genes are TRBV30 and TRBJ2-7; D is perhaps TRBD1 (6 bases). With 2 bases removed from V and 3 bases from J, the gap between germline ends came to 11 bases. There are 13 residues in the CDR3. Per germline, CDR1 GTSNPN and CDR2 SVGIG (reference sequence).

V is TRBV7-6 and J is TRBJ2-7, with TRBD1 matching 10 bases. This CDR3 is 15 amino acids long. V dropped 4 bases and J dropped 2; count of bases not matched to a gene: 5. Looked up from germline, CDR1 is SGHVS and CDR2 is FNYEAQ. The CDR3 region is CASSWGQGRPYEQYF. CDR3 nucleotides: TGTGCCAGCAGCTGGGGACAGGGGAGGCCCTACGAGCAGTACTTC. The full variable domain, rest sourced from reference TRBV7-6 and TRBJ2-7, is GAGVSQSPRYKVTKRGQDVALRCDPISGHVSLYWYRQALGQGPEFLTYFNYEAQQDKSGLPNDRFSAERPEGSISTLTIQRTEQRDSAMYRCASSWGQGRPYEQYFGPGTRLTVT.

The V and J genes are TRBV7-9 and TRBJ1-6; D remains ambiguous. The CDR3 is 15 residues long. V was cut by 1 base and J by 9 bases, with 13 bases left in between. Germline V lookup: CDR1 SEHNR, CDR2 FQNEAQ (reference sequence). The CDR3 here is CASSLVTGYGSPLHF. The CDR3 coding sequence is TGTGCCAGCAGCTTAGTGACCGGGTACGGTTCACCCCTCCACTTT.

The rearrangement joins TRBV5-1 to TRBJ2-5; D is unclear. CDR1 SGHRS and CDR2 YFSETQ come from the germline V gene. CDR3 length equals 12 residues. With 0 bases removed from V and 3 bases from J, the gap between germline ends came to 3 bases. The chain's CDR3 is CASSLAKETQYF. CDR3 nucleotides: TGCGCCAGCAGCTTGGCAAAAGAGACCCAGTACTTC. The full variable domain, its missing parts supplied by reference TRBV5-1 and TRBJ2-5, is KAGVTQTPRYLIKTRGQQVTLSCSPISGHRSVSWYQQTPGQGLQFLFEYFSETQRNKGNFPGRFSGRQFSNSRSEMNVSTLELGDSALYLCASSLAKETQYFGPGTRLLVL.

V is TRBV4-2 and J is TRBJ1-2, with TRBD1 identical over 7 bases. The trim removed 1 base at V and 3 bases at J, leaving 5 bases unmatched. The CDR3 totals 15 residues. The germline gives CDR1 LGHNA, CDR2 YNFKEQ. The CDR3 protein is CASSQGQGGDYGYTF. Here the CDR3 DNA reads TGTGCCAGCAGCCAAGGACAGGGTGGGGACTATGGCTACACCTTC.

J is TRBJ2-3 and V is TRBV29-1; TRBD2 aligns across 8 bases. The CDR3 is 16 amino acids. The V segment lost 6 bases and the J segment 4 bases; nucleotides outside the gene matches: 15. The germline CDR1 and CDR2 sequences are SQVTM and ANQGSEA. The CDR3 DNA reads as TGCAGCGTCTGCGAGCCCCCAGGACTAGCCTCAGATACGCAGTATTTT. Its translation is CSVCEPPGLASDTQYF.

This clonotype was seen more than once but under ten times. V gene TRBV7-2 combines with J gene TRBJ2-7, with D uncertain. Trimming took 4 bases from V and 0 from J, leaving 10 bases between them. The CDR3 contains 14 residues. Germline V gene sequence: CDR1 SGHTA, CDR2 FQGNSA. The CDR3 region is CASSSLVGSYEQYF. CDR3 nucleotides: TGTGCCAGCAGCTCCCTAGTGGGCTCCTACGAGCAGTACTTC.

The chain joins TRBV9 to TRBJ2-3, with D unresolved. Germline V CDR1 and CDR2: SGDLS, YYNGEE. The CDR3 spans 13 residues. Trimming removed 0 bases at V and 5 bases at J, with 7 bases between. CDR3 sequence: CASSVELVDTQYF. The CDR3, as DNA: TGTGCCAGCAGCGTAGAGTTGGTAGATACGCAGTATTTT.

The chain is built from TRBV4-3 and TRBJ2-1; D ambiguous. This CDR3 has 14 residues. In germline, CDR1 is LGHNA, CDR2 YSLEER. Trimming removed 0 bases at V and 9 bases at J, with 12 bases between. In nucleotides, the CDR3 is TGCGCCAGCAGCCAAGATCGGTTGGGCTTTGAGCAGTTCTTC. Translated: CASSQDRLGFEQFF.

The rearrangement uses TRBV20-1 and TRBJ2-1; maybe TRBD2 (6 bases). With 0 bases removed from V and 7 bases from J, the gap between germline ends came to 16 bases. Looked up from germline, CDR1 is DFQATT and CDR2 is SNEGSKA (reference sequence). The CDR3 has 15 amino acids. CDR3 residues: CSARDMTGASNEQFF. CDR3 sequence (DNA): TGCAGTGCTAGAGATATGACGGGAGCCAGTAATGAGCAGTTCTTC.

This sequence joins TRBV7-2 and TRBJ2-3; D is unresolved. Per the germline V gene, CDR1 is SGHTA and CDR2 is FQGNSA. CDR3 size: 13 residues. V was trimmed by 3 bases and J by 4 bases, leaving 8 bases between them. CDR3: CASSFSASDTQYF. The CDR3 bases are TGTGCCAGCAGCTTTTCAGCCTCAGATACGCAGTATTTT.

The rearrangement joins TRBV5-1 to TRBJ1-1; D gene unclear. Germline V gene data show CDR1 as SGHRS and CDR2 as YFSETQ. This CDR3 has 15 amino acids. Trimming pared 0 bases from V and 1 base from J, leaving 10 bases between. The CDR3 spells CASSLALGRNTEAFF. The CDR3 DNA reads as TGCGCCAGCAGCTTGGCGCTGGGCAGGAACACTGAAGCTTTCTTT.

The rearrangement links TRBV19 to TRBJ2-7, with TRBD2 identical over 11 bases. Looked up from germline, CDR1 is LNHDA and CDR2 is SQIVND (reference sequence). The V and J ends lost 4 bases and 10 bases, in that order; junction bases with no gene match: 24. The CDR3 runs to 19 residues. The CDR3 region has the DNA TGTGCCAGTAGTACCTCTAGCGGGAGGCCATCTCCTAAATGGAATCGCCAGTACTTC. Its translation: CASSTSSGRPSPKWNRQYF.

The chain links TRBV10-3 to TRBJ2-3, with 14 bases aligning to TRBD2. The V and J ends lost 6 bases and 6 bases, in that order; junction bases with no gene match: 5. Looked up from germline, CDR1 is ENHRY and CDR2 is SYGVKD. The CDR3 is 15 residues long. The CDR3 sequence is CAISLGTSGGDTQYF. DNA for the CDR3: TGTGCCATCAGCCTCGGGACTAGCGGGGGTGATACGCAGTATTTT.

The V and J genes are TRBV7-2 and TRBJ2-3; 7 bases match TRBD2. V was pared by 3 bases and J by 5 bases, with 8 bases of the junction left unmatched. Germline CDR1 reads SGHTA; CDR2 reads FQGNSA. The CDR3 length is 15 residues. DNA for the CDR3: TGTGCCAGCAGCTTCGCGGGGGTGGAGGGAGATACGCAGTATTTT. Translation gives CASSFAGVEGDTQYF.